The source of this T cell receptor (beta chain) is a study of siplizumab effects on memory and regulatory T cells. Study-wide points: The drug siplizumab significantly decreased the alloreactive sequences that could be traced to unstimulated CD4+ memory cells. Mean Treg-derived proportions of mappable alloreactive CD4+ clones were less than 80% for siplizumab and around 30% for controls.

Measured with immunoSEQ multiplex PCR; TCRdb has only the in-frame clones, and not every one. The sample contains approximately 60,000 clones, less than 80% of which appear only once. This clone turned up a few times. What it binds is not known. This clonotype was sampled from a human donor in good health. The sequenced sample was memory CD4+ T cells sorted from blood.

The CDR3 DNA reads as TGTGCCAGCAGCTTGGACAGGAGTTCCTACGAGCAGTACTTC. Residues: CASSLDRSSYEQYF. V gene TRBV11-2 combines with J gene TRBJ2-7; 7 nucleotides agree with TRBD1. CDR3 size: 14 residues. The germline V gene has CDR1 SGHAT and CDR2 FQNNGV. V shed 3 bases and J 1 base; nucleotides not matched to a gene: 3.